One and the same sample provided the 10 T cell receptor beta chains below, sequenced in a study of blood T cell repertoires in COVID-19. Here immunoSEQ multiplex PCR was the method, and the copy in TCRdb shows in-frame clones only, minus some. The sample comprises 60,000 to 65,000 clones, around 83% of which are singletons, and 9.5% to 13% rests with the top ten. The specimen sequenced was peripheral blood. All receptors come from a man aged 50-60 years with COVID-19, enrolled during active disease.

This chain uses TRBV20-1 with TRBJ1-1, with 10 bases aligning to TRBD1. V was pared by 6 bases and J by 7 bases, with 2 bases of the junction left unmatched. The V gene's germline CDR1 is DFQATT and CDR2 SNEGSKA (reference sequence). CDR3 length: 11 amino acids. DNA for the CDR3: TGCAGTGCCGGACAGGGGGTTGAAGCTTTCTTT. Translating gives CSAGQGVEAFF.

CDR3 sequence reads: CSVRSGSGNQPQHF. Written as DNA, the CDR3 is TGCAGCGTCCGCTCGGGTTCAGGCAATCAGCCCCAGCATTTT. This chain links TRBV29-1 with TRBJ1-5; the D is unclear. The CDR3 has 14 residues. Between the trimmed V and J ends, which lost 6 bases and 2 bases, there was a span of 14 bases. Germline CDR1 is SQVTM and CDR2 is ANQGSEA.

The chain uses TRBV3-1 (or the pseudogene TRBV3-2) and TRBJ1-1; D is unclear. There are 14 residues in the CDR3. The germline CDR1 and CDR2 sequences are LGHDT and YNNKEL (reference sequence). Trimming took 4 bases from V and 2 from J, leaving 11 bases between them. CDR3 protein: CASSPISGNTEAFF. The CDR3 DNA follows: TGTGCCAGCAGCCCGATTTCAGGCAACACTGAAGCTTTCTTT.

V and J are TRBV9 and TRBJ1-1, with 7 bases matching TRBD1. With V trimmed by 4 bases and J by 4 bases, 7 bases remained unmatched. Germline values: CDR1 SGDLS, CDR2 YYNGEE. There are 14 residues in the CDR3. This chain's CDR3 is CASSTHRGGTEAFF. CDR3 sequence (DNA): TGTGCCAGCAGCACCCACAGGGGAGGCACTGAAGCTTTCTTT.

The V call is TRBV4-1, the J call TRBJ2-4; 7 positions agree with TRBD2. The CDR3 has 18 residues. V shed 0 bases and J 1 base; nucleotides not matched to a gene: 9. Germline CDR1 MGHRA, CDR2 YSYEKL. Here the CDR3 DNA reads TGCGCCAGCAGCCAAGAGCATGGGAGGGCCGGTGCCAAAAACATTCAGTACTTC. Residues: CASSQEHGRAGAKNIQYF.

J is TRBJ2-3 and V is TRBV5-8; tentative D call: TRBD2 (6 bases). The V end was cut by 1 base, the J end by 0 bases, with 12 bases between. The CDR3 is 16 residues long. Germline V gene lookup returns CDR1 SGHTS and CDR2 YDEGEE. This CDR3 reads CASSLTQRASTDTQYF. The CDR3 DNA reads as TGTGCCAGCAGCTTGACTCAGCGGGCTAGCACAGATACGCAGTATTTT.

The rearrangement uses TRBV2 and TRBJ1-6; TRBD1 matches 8 bases. CDR1 is SNHLY and CDR2 is FYNNEI in the germline V gene. The CDR3 spans 15 residues. The V and J ends lost 6 bases and 6 bases, in that order; junction bases with no gene match: 7. For the CDR3, the DNA is TGTGCCAGCAGGATCAGGGGGCCTAGTAATTCACCCCTCCACTTT. Protein sequence: CASRIRGPSNSPLHF.

This chain uses TRBV4-1 with TRBJ2-3; 10 positions match TRBD1. J was trimmed by 1 base and V by 0 bases; bases with no gene match: 1. The CDR3 totals 16 residues. Germline CDR1 and CDR2: MGHRA and YSYEKL. In DNA, the CDR3 is TGCGCCAGCAGCCAAGATGGGACAGGGGGCACAGATACGCAGTATTTT. Protein: CASSQDGTGGTDTQYF.

The chain employs TRBV7-3 and TRBJ1-1; TRBD1 is a possible D gene (5 bases). This CDR3 comprises 15 residues. V lost 5 bases, J lost 1 base, and 14 bases lay in between. Germline V lookup: CDR1 SGHTA, CDR2 FQGTGA. CDR3 sequence: CASSLRGLTNTEAFF. The CDR3, as DNA: TGTGCCAGCAGCCTTAGGGGACTCACGAACACTGAAGCTTTCTTT.

This chain uses TRBV7-2 with TRBJ1-2; 8 nucleotides line up with TRBD1. The junction had 6 bases not matched to a gene; V was cut back by 4 bases and J by 5 bases. The V gene's germline CDR1 is SGHTA and CDR2 FQGNSA. The CDR3 has 14 residues. Here the CDR3 DNA reads TGTGCCAGCAGCTCCGGGACAGGAAAATATGGCTACACCTTC. Its translation: CASSSGTGKYGYTF.